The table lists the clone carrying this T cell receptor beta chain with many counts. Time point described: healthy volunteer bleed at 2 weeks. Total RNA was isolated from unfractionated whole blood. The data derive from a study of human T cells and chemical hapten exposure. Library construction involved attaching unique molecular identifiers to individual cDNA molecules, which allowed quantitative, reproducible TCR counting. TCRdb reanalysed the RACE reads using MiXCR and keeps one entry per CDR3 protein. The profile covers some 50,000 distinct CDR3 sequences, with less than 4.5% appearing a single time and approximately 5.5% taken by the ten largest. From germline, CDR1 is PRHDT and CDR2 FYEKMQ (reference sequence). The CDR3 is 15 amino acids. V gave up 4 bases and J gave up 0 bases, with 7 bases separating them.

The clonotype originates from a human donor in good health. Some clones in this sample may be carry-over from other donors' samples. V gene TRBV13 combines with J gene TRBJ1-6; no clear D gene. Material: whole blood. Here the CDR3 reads CASSYQSSYNSPLHF. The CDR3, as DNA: TGTGCCAGCAGCTACCAGAGCTCCTATAATTCACCCCTCCACTTT.